These T cell receptor beta chains were read from a single sample in a study of blood T cells in healthy people across ages. TCRdb analysed the 5' RACE reads with MiXCR anew, one entry per CDR3 protein. The sample consists of a few hundred thousand distinct CDR3 sequences, about half of them appearing once. Sequencing was done on a sample of blood. All receptors derive from a man aged 55 to 70 in good health. Both conserved end residues are part of each CDR3. The order of the fields is D gene, clone size, J gene, V gene, CDR3 protein, CDR3 DNA. The D gene is left open where the match is weak. Only some rows state a clone size, as once, few, many or a class for expanded clones.

-	-	TRBJ1-6	TRBV29-1	CSVLCEGRSPLHF	TGCAGCGTCTTATGTGAGGGGCGCTCACCCCTCCACTTT
-	-	TRBJ2-7	TRBV5-1	CASSVVVGKTYEQYF	TGCGCCAGCAGCGTGGTAGTTGGCAAGACCTACGAGCAGTACTTC
TRBD2	many	TRBJ2-2	TRBV6-2/TRBV6-3	CASSFYLLAGGPYTGELFF	TGTGCCAGCAGTTTCTACTTACTAGCGGGAGGGCCCTACACCGGGGAGCTGTTTTTT
-	many	TRBJ2-7	TRBV10-1	CASSESQGPYEQYF	TGCGCCAGCAGTGAGAGTCAGGGCCCCTACGAGCAGTACTTC
TRBD2	-	TRBJ2-5	TRBV10-3	CAISVGLAGGHQETQYF	TGTGCCATCAGTGTAGGGCTAGCGGGGGGTCACCAAGAGACCCAGTACTTC
-	few	TRBJ2-7	TRBV7-2	CASSLDRLPNYEQYF	TGTGCCAGCAGCTTAGATCGGCTCCCAAACTACGAGCAGTACTTC
TRBD2	-	TRBJ2-3	TRBV4-2	CASSQALAGEADTQYF	TGTGCCAGCAGCCAAGCACTAGCGGGGGAGGCAGATACGCAGTATTTT
-	few	TRBJ2-1	TRBV7-2	CASSQADEQFF	TGTGCCAGTAGTCAAGCAGATGAGCAGTTCTTC
TRBD2	-	TRBJ2-1	TRBV3-1	CASSHLRLAGPNNEQFF	TGTGCCAGCAGCCACTTGAGACTAGCGGGACCAAACAATGAGCAGTTCTTC
-	-	TRBJ2-1	TRBV27	CASSSAGSLYNEQFF	TGTGCCAGCAGTTCCGCCGGGTCGCTTTACAATGAGCAGTTCTTC
-	-	TRBJ2-7	TRBV29-1	CSVESGSGQYF	TGCAGCGTTGAAAGTGGTTCTGGGCAGTACTTC
-	-	TRBJ1-2	TRBV6-6	CASSYGQGKSNGYTF	TGTGCCAGCAGTTACGGTCAGGGGAAATCTAATGGCTACACCTTC
TRBD2	once	TRBJ2-7	TRBV3-1	CASSRLAGALGYEQYF	TGTGCCAGCAGCCGACTAGCGGGAGCCTTAGGCTACGAGCAGTACTTC
TRBD2	-	TRBJ2-5	TRBV20-1	CSASFGRETQYF	TGCAGTGCTAGTTTCGGGAGGGAGACCCAGTACTTC
TRBD1	-	TRBJ2-3	TRBV6-4	CASSESGQDPTDTQYF	TGTGCCAGCAGTGAATCTGGACAGGACCCCACAGATACGCAGTATTTT
-	many	TRBJ2-5	TRBV7-2	CASSLGLRGQYF	TGTGCCAGCAGCTTAGGACTACGTGGGCAGTACTTC
TRBD1	few	TRBJ2-1	TRBV7-8	CASSKTGTGLNNEQFF	TGTGCCAGCAGCAAGACCGGGACAGGGTTAAACAATGAGCAGTTCTTC
-	-	TRBJ2-1	TRBV5-1	CASRTGFRDYNEQFF	TGCGCCAGCCGAACCGGGTTCCGAGACTACAATGAGCAGTTCTTC
-	many	TRBJ2-4	TRBV27	CASSPVAATGGIQYF	TGTGCCAGCAGTCCGGTAGCGGCCACAGGAGGCATTCAGTACTTC
TRBD1	-	TRBJ2-7	TRBV11-2	CASSLVQGVKDEQYF	TGTGCCAGCAGCTTAGTCCAGGGGGTTAAGGACGAGCAGTACTTC
TRBD1	once	TRBJ2-7	TRBV30	CAWSIRTGLEQYF	TGTGCCTGGAGTATCCGGACAGGGCTCGAGCAGTACTTC
-	few	TRBJ1-2	TRBV29-1	CSVESGQDGYTF	TGCAGCGTTGAAAGTGGTCAGGATGGCTACACCTTC
TRBD2	-	TRBJ2-5	TRBV20-1	CSARDLGLAGVGETQYF	TGCAGTGCTAGAGATCTAGGGCTAGCGGGAGTTGGAGAGACCCAGTACTTC
TRBD2	-	TRBJ2-5	TRBV18	CASSPSAGGPETQYF	TGTGCCAGCTCACCCTCGGCGGGAGGGCCCGAGACCCAGTACTTC
-	-	TRBJ2-3	TRBV6-5	CASSPSRDSDTQYF	TGTGCCAGCAGCCCCTCGCGGGACTCAGATACGCAGTATTTT
-	-	TRBJ2-1	TRBV29-1	CSVDLPGEYNEQFF	TGCAGCGTTGACCTACCGGGGGAATACAATGAGCAGTTCTTC
TRBD1	-	TRBJ1-5	TRBV28	CASSPGGAVQPQHF	TGTGCCAGCAGTCCAGGGGGCGCGGTTCAGCCCCAGCATTTT
-	many	TRBJ2-6	TRBV4-1	CASSQVEGSSGANVLTF	TGCGCCAGCAGCCAAGTCGAGGGGTCCTCTGGGGCCAACGTCCTGACTTTC
-	-	TRBJ2-5	TRBV7-2	CASSLVGEVRNEQYF	TGTGCCAGCAGCTTAGTTGGAGAGGTGCGCAATGAGCAGTACTTC
-	-	TRBJ2-5	TRBV4-1	CASSQARVAETQYF	TGCGCCAGCAGCCAAGCTAGGGTGGCGGAGACCCAGTACTTC
-	-	TRBJ2-1	TRBV7-6	CASSLAGGELRGNEQFF	TGTGCCAGCAGCTTAGCGGGGGGGGAACTCAGGGGCAACGAGCAGTTCTTC
-	few	TRBJ2-3	TRBV20-1	CSASLPGDAGGTDTQYF	TGCAGTGCTAGCTTACCCGGGGATGCAGGGGGCACAGATACGCAGTATTTT
-	many	TRBJ2-7	TRBV28	CASSPASAKGSYEQYF	TGTGCCAGCAGCCCTGCTAGCGCGAAAGGATCCTACGAGCAGTACTTC
-	-	TRBJ2-1	TRBV20-1	CSAPEGSKGDEQFF	TGCAGTGCCCCAGAGGGCTCTAAGGGCGATGAGCAGTTCTTC
TRBD2	many	TRBJ2-4	TRBV7-9	CASSPRGVAKNIQYF	TGTGCCAGCAGCCCGCGGGGGGTGGCCAAAAACATTCAGTACTTC
-	few	TRBJ2-3	TRBV3-1	CASSPTGEADTQYF	TGTGCCAGCAGCCCCACAGGGGAGGCAGATACGCAGTATTTT
-	-	TRBJ2-1	TRBV20-1	CSARPPGKEQFF	TGCAGTGCTAGGCCTCCGGGGAAAGAGCAGTTCTTC
TRBD2	many	TRBJ2-7	TRBV5-1	CASSRLTSEPEQYF	TGCGCCAGCAGCCGTTTGACTAGCGAACCCGAGCAGTACTTC
TRBD2	many	TRBJ2-3	TRBV20-1	CSAPKGLAGAGSGTDTQYF	TGCAGTGCCCCAAAGGGACTAGCGGGGGCGGGGAGCGGCACAGATACGCAGTATTTT
TRBD1	-	TRBJ2-1	TRBV5-6	CASSFLRQGPFF	TGTGCCAGCAGCTTTTTGAGACAGGGACCGTTCTTC
TRBD1	-	TRBJ2-7	TRBV7-2	CASSFIGTGVYEQYF	TGTGCCAGCAGCTTCATCGGGACAGGGGTCTACGAGCAGTACTTC
TRBD1	-	TRBJ2-3	TRBV28	CASSSGTGSTDTQYF	TGTGCCAGCAGCTCCGGGACAGGTAGCACAGATACGCAGTATTTT
-	once	TRBJ2-7	TRBV13	CASSSAGPSYEQYF	TGTGCCAGCAGCTCAGCGGGTCCCTCCTACGAGCAGTACTTC
TRBD2	once	TRBJ2-3	TRBV7-7	CASSSSRLAGGTDTQYF	TGTGCCAGCAGTTCCTCTCGACTAGCGGGGGGCACAGATACGCAGTATTTT
-	-	TRBJ2-3	TRBV20-1	CSARGRTYTDTQYF	TGCAGTGCTAGAGGCCGGACCTACACAGATACGCAGTATTTT
TRBD1	-	TRBJ1-2	TRBV16	CASSQSASGRGKGGYTF	TGTGCCAGCAGCCAATCCGCCAGTGGCAGGGGGAAAGGAGGCTACACCTTC